What follows are 28 T cell receptor beta chains derived from one specimen sequenced in a study of chemoradiotherapy in HPV16-positive cancers. Here immunoSEQ multiplex PCR was the method, and the copy in TCRdb shows in-frame clones only, minus some. In the table there are under 85,000 clones, 88% of which are singletons. The sample was blood, taken from a patient who underwent chemoradiotherapy. The receptors shown here come from a human donor with HPV-associated anogenital cancer.

V and J are TRBV19 and TRBJ1-1, with TRBD1 as a possible D gene (6 bases). The CDR3 totals 13 residues. Germline lookup yields CDR1 LNHDA and CDR2 SQIVND (reference sequence). V gave up 6 bases and J gave up 3 bases, with 11 bases separating them. CDR3: CASSQYRDTEAFF. The CDR3 region has the DNA TGTGCCAGTAGCCAATACAGGGACACTGAAGCTTTCTTT.

The V gene is TRBV5-1, the J gene TRBJ2-5, with D unclear. CDR1 and CDR2 (germline): SGHRS, YFSETQ. The CDR3 runs to 13 residues. Trimming cost V 2 bases and J 5 bases, with 10 bases left between them. The CDR3 DNA follows: TGCGCCAGCAGCTTCGATTTGATGGAGACCCAGTACTTC. It codes for CASSFDLMETQYF. Full variable domain (missing parts from reference TRBV5-1 and TRBJ2-5): KAGVTQTPRYLIKTRGQQVTLSCSPISGHRSVSWYQQTPGQGLQFLFEYFSETQRNKGNFPGRFSGRQFSNSRSEMNVSTLELGDSALYLCASSFDLMETQYFGPGTRLLVL.

This clone was counted only a few times. The genes are TRBV30 and TRBJ1-2; 10 nucleotides match TRBD1. Trimming took 3 bases from V and 6 from J; bases not matched to a gene: 4. The CDR3 covers 13 residues. Germline values: CDR1 GTSNPN, CDR2 SVGIG (reference sequence). CDR3 nucleotides: TGTGCCTGGAGCGGGGACAGGGGCCATGGCTACACCTTC. Translation gives CAWSGDRGHGYTF.

CDR3 protein: CASSPDTANTGELFF. CDR3 bases: TGTGCCAGCTCACCGGACACCGCGAACACCGGGGAGCTGTTTTTT. The chain couples TRBV18 to TRBJ2-2, with D possibly TRBD1 on 5 matching bases. V was pared by 3 bases and J by 0 bases, with 8 bases between. Germline CDR1 KGHSH, CDR2 LQKENI. The length of the CDR3 is 15 residues.

In its sample, this clone was seen once. The chain carries TRBV7-2 and TRBJ2-2, with 9 nucleotides matching TRBD2. This CDR3 has 16 amino acids. The germline V gene encodes CDR1 SGHTA and CDR2 FQGNSA. The J segment lost 5 bases and the V segment lost 6 bases, leaving 10 bases of the junction unmatched. The CDR3 spells CASSTVAGEVTGELFF. For the CDR3, the DNA is TGTGCCAGCAGTACGGTAGCGGGAGAGGTAACCGGGGAGCTGTTTTTT.

The rearrangement links TRBV2 to TRBJ1-1; D remains unclear. Trimming removed 4 bases at V and 10 bases at J, with 7 bases between. CDR1 SNHLY and CDR2 FYNNEI come from the germline V gene. This CDR3 has 10 amino acids. CDR3 coding DNA: TGTGCCAGCAGTGTAAGCAGAGCTTTCTTT. Its protein product is CASSVSRAFF.

The J gene is TRBJ2-3, the V gene TRBV21-1; TRBD2, as called in the table, went unchecked against the DNA. TRBV21-1 constitutes a pseudogene. The CDR3 consists of 16 residues. The CDR3 is CASSYSGPASTDTQYF. CDR3 DNA sequence: TGTGCCAGCTCATATAGCGGGCCAGCTAGCACAGATACGCAGTATTTT.

This sequence joins TRBV5-1 and TRBJ2-2, with TRBD2 as a possible D gene (5 bases). V was cut by 0 bases and J by 5 bases, with 8 bases left in between. CDR3 length equals 14 residues. Germline CDR1 SGHRS, CDR2 YFSETQ. The CDR3 region has the DNA TGCGCCAGCAGCTTGGGCAGACTAACCGGGGAGCTGTTTTTT. It encodes CASSLGRLTGELFF.

The chain combines TRBV7-9 with TRBJ2-2; maybe TRBD1 (6 bases). V was shortened by 0 bases and J by 2 bases, with 10 bases between the two germline ends. The germline V gene has CDR1 SEHNR and CDR2 FQNEAQ (reference sequence). The CDR3 contains 16 residues. The CDR3 nucleotides are TGTGCCAGCAGCTTAGCCGGGACAACTAACACCGGGGAGCTGTTTTTT. Its protein is CASSLAGTTNTGELFF.

V and J are TRBV28 and TRBJ2-1; 11 bases are a match to TRBD2. The CDR3 runs to 19 residues. Germline V gene lookup returns CDR1 MDHEN and CDR2 SYDVKM. Unmatched junction bases numbered 16, after V lost 5 bases and J lost 4 bases. The DNA for the CDR3 is TGTGCCAGCAGTCCCCAACTAGCGGGAGCCCCCGGAGCTTACAATGAGCAGTTCTTC. This encodes CASSPQLAGAPGAYNEQFF.

The chain couples TRBV6-1 to TRBJ2-5; D remains ambiguous. The germline V and J ends were trimmed by 4 bases and 4 bases, with 13 bases remaining between them. Germline-derived CDR1 and CDR2 are MNHNS and SASEGT. CDR3 size: 14 residues. CDR3 region: CASSVLSIGETQYF. As DNA, the CDR3 is TGTGCCAGCAGTGTTCTATCTATCGGAGAGACCCAGTACTTC.

The chain is built from TRBV7-9 and TRBJ1-3; 7 nucleotides line up with TRBD1. Germline V lookup: CDR1 SEHNR, CDR2 FQNEAQ (reference sequence). J gave up 0 bases and V 1 base, and 6 bases lay outside the gene matches. This CDR3 comprises 17 residues. The CDR3 bases are TGTGCCAGCAGCTTAGACTACGGACAGGCCTCTGGAAACACCATATATTTT. It is translated as CASSLDYGQASGNTIYF.

The chain joins TRBV29-1 to TRBJ2-3; TRBD2 agrees at 7 bases. This CDR3 contains 16 residues. CDR1 is SQVTM, CDR2 ANQGSEA, per germline. Trimming cost V 4 bases and J 5 bases; bases outside gene matches: 15. The CDR3 spells CSVGRTRGAVEDTQYF. In DNA form, the CDR3 reads TGCAGCGTTGGTCGGACTAGAGGGGCGGTGGAAGATACGCAGTATTTT.

The chain combines TRBV5-4 with TRBJ1-1; D is unresolved. Trimming cost V 1 base and J 4 bases, with 8 bases left between them. Germline-derived CDR1 and CDR2 are SGHNT and YYREEE (reference sequence). The CDR3 spans 13 residues. Written as DNA, the CDR3 is TGTGCCAGCAGCTTGATTTCGGGCACTGAAGCTTTCTTT. Translated, it gives CASSLISGTEAFF. The whole variable domain, remainder taken from reference TRBV5-4 and TRBJ1-1, is ETGVTQSPTHLIKTRGQQVTLRCSSQSGHNTVSWYQQALGQGPQFIFQYYREEENGRGNFPPRFSGLQFPNYSSELNVNALELDDSALYLCASSLISGTEAFFGQGTRLTVV.

The chain uses TRBV9 and TRBJ2-1; either TRBD1 or TRBD2 may supply D (5 bases each). V gave up 3 bases and J gave up 5 bases, with 9 bases separating them. The germline V gene has CDR1 SGDLS and CDR2 YYNGEE. The CDR3 spans 13 residues. Here the CDR3 DNA reads TGTGCCAGCAGCGGCCAGGGAGACAATGAGCAGTTCTTC. Its protein is CASSGQGDNEQFF.

This clone has just a few counts. The chain combines TRBV7-6 with TRBJ2-5; D might be TRBD1 (5 bases). V was cut by 4 bases and J by 4 bases, with 19 bases left in between. CDR1 is SGHVS and CDR2 is FNYEAQ in the germline V gene. The CDR3 is made up of 16 amino acids. CDR3 loop: CASSSSWGVVTETQYF. DNA of the CDR3: TGTGCCAGCAGCTCATCATGGGGCGTGGTTACAGAGACCCAGTACTTC.

The chain's CDR3 is CASSEDLLAGEGETQYF. CDR3 coding DNA: TGCGCCAGCAGCGAGGATCTACTAGCGGGAGAGGGGGAGACCCAGTACTTC. This chain links TRBV5-1 with TRBJ2-5, with 11 bases lining up with TRBD2. Germline V gene sequence: CDR1 SGHRS, CDR2 YFSETQ. Unmatched junction bases numbered 13, after V lost 4 bases and J lost 5 bases. The CDR3 is 17 residues long.

This clone was observed a single time. The V call is TRBV29-1, the J call TRBJ2-2; no clear D gene. The V gene lost 6 bases and the J gene lost 1 base, with 9 bases spanning the gap. This CDR3 region has 13 residues. Germline V gene data show CDR1 as SQVTM and CDR2 as ANQGSEA. The CDR3 protein is CSVQPLNTGELFF. The CDR3 coding sequence is TGCAGCGTCCAACCCCTGAACACCGGGGAGCTGTTTTTT.

This clone was observed once. The chain employs TRBV28 and TRBJ1-2; D is undetermined. This CDR3 comprises 13 residues. Per germline, CDR1 MDHEN and CDR2 SYDVKM. V was clipped by 7 bases and J by 4 bases, with 13 bases between them. The CDR3 protein is CASNSSPLYGYTF. CDR3 DNA: TGTGCCAGCAATTCAAGCCCGCTCTATGGCTACACCTTC.

The chain couples TRBV10-3 to TRBJ2-7; possible D gene TRBD1, 6 bases. Deletions cut 10 bases from V and 0 bases from J, with 13 bases between. The CDR3 sequence is 13 residues long. From germline, CDR1 is ENHRY and CDR2 SYGVKD. CDR3 residues: CATVGQSSYEQYF. Written as DNA, the CDR3 is TGTGCCACAGTCGGACAGAGCTCCTACGAGCAGTACTTC.

The V and J genes are TRBV5-6 and TRBJ1-3, with 9 bases that match TRBD1. This CDR3 comprises 15 residues. V shed 7 bases and J 5 bases; nucleotides not matched to a gene: 10. Germline V lookup: CDR1 SGHDT, CDR2 YYEEEE. The CDR3 bases are TGTGCCAGCTCAAATGCGGGACAGGGTAGAAACACCATATATTTT. Its translation is CASSNAGQGRNTIYF.

As concerns this clone: Additional DNA sequences in this sample encode the identical CDR3. The chain uses TRBV18 and TRBJ1-4; weak D call: TRBD1 (6 bases). The length of the CDR3 is 18 residues. With 3 bases removed from V and 2 bases from J, the gap between germline ends came to 19 bases. The germline CDR1 and CDR2 sequences are KGHSH and LQKENI. Written as DNA, the CDR3 is TGTGCCAGCTCACCCATGGACAGAGGAACGGCCACTAATGAAAAACTGTTTTTT. Translated: CASSPMDRGTATNEKLFF. The variable domain in full, with the rest retrieved from reference TRBV18 and TRBJ1-4, is NAGVMQNPRHLVRRRGQEARLRCSPMKGHSHVYWYRQLPEEGLKFMVYLQKENIIDESGMPKERFSAEFPKEGPSILRIQQVVRGDSAAYFCASSPMDRGTATNEKLFFGSGTQLSVL.

V gene TRBV6-5 combines with J gene TRBJ2-7; no firm D call. V shed 0 bases and J shed 2 bases, with 11 bases lying between them. The CDR3 length is 15 residues. Germline V gene data show CDR1 as MNHEY and CDR2 as SVGAGI. This CDR3 is CASSYSGSTPYEQYF. DNA for the CDR3: TGTGCCAGCAGTTACTCAGGGTCCACCCCCTACGAGCAGTACTTC.

The chain carries TRBV5-1 and TRBJ2-5; maybe TRBD1 (5 bases). CDR1 SGHRS and CDR2 YFSETQ come from the germline V gene. V lost 0 bases, J lost 3 bases, and 9 bases lay in between. The CDR3 runs to 14 residues. This CDR3 reads CASSLVVGEETQYF. CDR3 sequence (DNA): TGCGCCAGCAGCTTGGTTGTAGGGGAAGAGACCCAGTACTTC.

The chain is built from TRBV4-2 and TRBJ2-1, with TRBD1 matching over 8 bases. The CDR3 consists of 18 residues. The V segment lost 0 bases and the J segment 3 bases; nucleotides outside the gene matches: 10. The germline V gene has CDR1 LGHNA and CDR2 YNFKEQ. In DNA form, the CDR3 reads TGTGCCAGCAGCCAAGAAGGGGGCGGGACAGGACGCTACAATGAGCAGTTCTTC. This sequence encodes CASSQEGGGTGRYNEQFF.

This clone turned up a few times. V gene TRBV5-1 combines with J gene TRBJ2-3, with D possibly being TRBD1 (6 bases). The CDR3 sequence is 14 residues long. Germline V lookup: CDR1 SGHRS, CDR2 YFSETQ. V lost 6 bases to trimming and J lost 1 base, with 12 bases between them. In DNA form, the CDR3 reads TGCGCCAGCAAGCAGGGGCCGGGCACAGATACGCAGTATTTT. Its protein product is CASKQGPGTDTQYF.

The chain employs TRBV10-2 and TRBJ1-5; tentatively, D is TRBD1 (6 bases). Germline-derived CDR1 and CDR2 are WSHSY and SAAADI. CDR3 size: 18 residues. Trimming shortened V by 2 bases and J by 0 bases, and 17 bases separated the two germline ends. CDR3 nucleotide sequence: TGCGCCAGCAGTGAGGGATTAGGCAGGGGATTTAGCAATCAGCCCCAGCATTTT. It is translated as CASSEGLGRGFSNQPQHF.

J is TRBJ2-3 and V is TRBV19, with D maybe TRBD2 (6 bases). The V end was cut by 2 bases, the J end by 0 bases, with 9 bases between. Germline assignment: CDR1 LNHDA and CDR2 SQIVND (reference sequence). The CDR3 has 15 amino acids. The CDR3 DNA sequence: TGTGCCAGTAGTATAAGGCTAGCGAGCACAGATACGCAGTATTTT. Protein sequence: CASSIRLASTDTQYF. The entire variable domain, with the rest obtained from reference TRBV19 and TRBJ2-3, is as follows: DGGITQSPKYLFRKEGQNVTLSCEQNLNHDAMYWYRQDPGQGLRLIYYSQIVNDFQKGDIAEGYSVSREKKESFPLTVTSAQKNPTAFYLCASSIRLASTDTQYFGPGTRLTVL.